The clone carrying this T cell receptor beta chain has a handful of counts. Clones were sequenced by immunoSEQ multiplex PCR, and TCRdb holds only the in-frame ones, with some missing. The sample holds roughly 85,000 clones, 85% seen once. The data belong to a study of glioma-infiltrating T cells after dendritic cell vaccination. The length of the CDR3 is 15 residues. V dropped 6 bases and J dropped 0 bases, with 11 bases sitting between them. Germline V CDR1 and CDR2: SNHLY, FYNNEI. Sample time point: after dendritic cell vaccination, including at tumor progression/relapse. Sequencing was performed on blood, taken after dendritic cell vaccination. The origin of this receptor is a human donor with glioblastoma. The V call is TRBV2, the J call TRBJ1-4; D remains unclear. CDR3 loop: CASSENGATNEKLFF. The CDR3 coding sequence is TGTGCCAGCAGCGAAAACGGTGCAACTAATGAAAAACTGTTTTTT.